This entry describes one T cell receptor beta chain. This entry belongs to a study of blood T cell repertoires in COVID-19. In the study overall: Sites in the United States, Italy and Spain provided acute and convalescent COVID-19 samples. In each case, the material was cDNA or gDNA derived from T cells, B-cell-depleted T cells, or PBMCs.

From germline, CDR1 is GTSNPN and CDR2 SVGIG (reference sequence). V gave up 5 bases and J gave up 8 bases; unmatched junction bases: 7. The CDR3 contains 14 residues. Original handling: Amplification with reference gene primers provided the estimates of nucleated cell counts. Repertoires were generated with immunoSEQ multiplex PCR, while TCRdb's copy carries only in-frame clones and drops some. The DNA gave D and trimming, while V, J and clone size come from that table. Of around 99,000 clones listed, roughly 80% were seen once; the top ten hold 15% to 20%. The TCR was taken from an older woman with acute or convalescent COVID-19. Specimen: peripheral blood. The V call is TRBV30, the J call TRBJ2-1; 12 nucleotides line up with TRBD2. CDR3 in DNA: TGTGCCTGGGACCCTAGCGGGGGGGTCGATGAGCAGTTCTTC. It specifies CAWDPSGGVDEQFF.